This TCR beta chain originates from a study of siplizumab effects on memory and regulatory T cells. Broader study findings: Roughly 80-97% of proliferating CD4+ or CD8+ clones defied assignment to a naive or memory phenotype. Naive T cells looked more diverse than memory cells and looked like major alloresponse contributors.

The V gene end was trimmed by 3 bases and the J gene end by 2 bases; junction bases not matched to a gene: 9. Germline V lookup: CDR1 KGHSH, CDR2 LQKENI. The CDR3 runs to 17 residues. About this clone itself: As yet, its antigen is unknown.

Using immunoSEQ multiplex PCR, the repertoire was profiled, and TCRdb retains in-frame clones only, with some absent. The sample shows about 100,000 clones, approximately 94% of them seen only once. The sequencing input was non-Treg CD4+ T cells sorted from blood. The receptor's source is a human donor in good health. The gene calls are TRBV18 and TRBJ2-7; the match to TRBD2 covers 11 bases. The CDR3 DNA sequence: TGTGCCAGCTCACCGAAGACCGGGACTAGCGGAACCTACGAGCAGTACTTC. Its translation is CASSPKTGTSGTYEQYF.